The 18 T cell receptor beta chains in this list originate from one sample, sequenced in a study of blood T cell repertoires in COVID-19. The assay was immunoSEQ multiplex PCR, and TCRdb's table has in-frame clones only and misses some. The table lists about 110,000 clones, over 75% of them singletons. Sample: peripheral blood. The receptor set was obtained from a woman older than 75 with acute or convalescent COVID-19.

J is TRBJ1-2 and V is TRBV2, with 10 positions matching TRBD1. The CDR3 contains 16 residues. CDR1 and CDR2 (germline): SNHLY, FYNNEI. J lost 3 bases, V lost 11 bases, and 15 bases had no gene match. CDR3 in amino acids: CAARESGTGEYYGYTF. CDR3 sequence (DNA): TGTGCCGCCCGAGAATCCGGGACAGGGGAATACTATGGCTACACCTTC.

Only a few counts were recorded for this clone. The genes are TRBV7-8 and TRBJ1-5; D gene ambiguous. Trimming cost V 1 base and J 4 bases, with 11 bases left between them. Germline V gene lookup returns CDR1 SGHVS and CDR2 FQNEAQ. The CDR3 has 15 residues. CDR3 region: CASSLGGQPNQPQHF. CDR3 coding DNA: TGTGCCAGCAGCTTAGGAGGGCAGCCTAATCAGCCCCAGCATTTT.

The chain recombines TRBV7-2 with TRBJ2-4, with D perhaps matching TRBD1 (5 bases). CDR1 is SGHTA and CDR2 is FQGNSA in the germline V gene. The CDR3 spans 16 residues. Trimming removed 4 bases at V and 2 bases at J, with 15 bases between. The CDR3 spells CASSSGRQTPKNIQYF. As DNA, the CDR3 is TGTGCCAGCAGCTCGGGTCGACAGACCCCCAAAAACATTCAGTACTTC.

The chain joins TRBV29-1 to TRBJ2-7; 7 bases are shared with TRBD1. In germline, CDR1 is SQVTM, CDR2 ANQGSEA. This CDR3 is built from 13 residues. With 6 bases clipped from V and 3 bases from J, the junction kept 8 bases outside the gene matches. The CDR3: CSVGDGTVYEQYF. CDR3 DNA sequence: TGCAGCGTGGGGGACGGGACAGTCTACGAGCAGTACTTC.

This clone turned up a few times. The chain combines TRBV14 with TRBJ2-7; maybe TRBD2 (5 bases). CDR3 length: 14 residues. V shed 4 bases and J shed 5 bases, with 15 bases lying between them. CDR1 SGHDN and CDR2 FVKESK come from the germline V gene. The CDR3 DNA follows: TGTGCCAGCAGCCCGAAAAGGAGGTTTGACGAGCAGTACTTC. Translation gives CASSPKRRFDEQYF.

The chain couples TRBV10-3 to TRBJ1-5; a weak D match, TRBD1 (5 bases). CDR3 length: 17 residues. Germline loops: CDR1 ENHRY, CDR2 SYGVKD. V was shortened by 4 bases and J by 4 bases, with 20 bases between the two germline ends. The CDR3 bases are TGTGCCATCAGTGCTCGTGGGCAGGGAGGGGAGAATCAGCCCCAGCATTTT. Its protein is CAISARGQGGENQPQHF.

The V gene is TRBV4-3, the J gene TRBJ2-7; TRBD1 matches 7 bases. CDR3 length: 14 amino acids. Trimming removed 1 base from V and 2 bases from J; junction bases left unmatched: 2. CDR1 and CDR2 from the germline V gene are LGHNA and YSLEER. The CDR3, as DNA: TGCGCCAGCAGCCAAGGGACAGGTCCCTACGAGCAGTACTTC. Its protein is CASSQGTGPYEQYF.

The CDR3 loop is CASSQTGNNQPQHF. The CDR3 DNA reads as TGTGCCAGCAGTCAAACAGGGAACAATCAGCCCCAGCATTTT. The V gene is TRBV25-1, the J gene TRBJ1-5; the D gene is possibly TRBD1 (6 bases). The CDR3 sequence is 14 residues long. Trimming left V 5 bases short and J 3 bases short, with 11 bases between. Germline CDR1 reads MGHDK; CDR2 reads SYGVNS.

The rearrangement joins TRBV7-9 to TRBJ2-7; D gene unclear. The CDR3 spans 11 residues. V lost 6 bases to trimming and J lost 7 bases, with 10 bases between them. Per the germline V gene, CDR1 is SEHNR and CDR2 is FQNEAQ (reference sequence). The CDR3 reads CASSRLGEQYF. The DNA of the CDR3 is TGTGCCAGCAGTAGGCTAGGAGAGCAGTACTTC.

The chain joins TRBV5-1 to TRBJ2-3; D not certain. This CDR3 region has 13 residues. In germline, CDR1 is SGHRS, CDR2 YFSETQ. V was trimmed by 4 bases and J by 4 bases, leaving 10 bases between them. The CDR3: CASSPRLSDTQYF. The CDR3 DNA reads TGCGCCAGCAGCCCCCGGTTATCAGATACGCAGTATTTT.

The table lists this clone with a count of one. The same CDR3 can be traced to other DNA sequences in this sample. The CDR3 sequence is CASSGQGRETQYF. CDR3 in DNA: TGTGCCAGTAGTGGACAGGGGAGGGAGACCCAGTACTTC. The chain links TRBV19 to TRBJ2-5; 9 nucleotides line up with TRBD1. V lost 5 bases to trimming and J lost 5 bases; unmatched junction nucleotides: 3. CDR1 is LNHDA and CDR2 is SQIVND in the germline V gene (reference sequence). This CDR3 comprises 13 residues.

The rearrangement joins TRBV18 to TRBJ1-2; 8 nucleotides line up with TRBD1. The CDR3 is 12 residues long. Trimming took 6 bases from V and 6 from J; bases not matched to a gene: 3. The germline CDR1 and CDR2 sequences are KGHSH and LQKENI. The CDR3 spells CASSPTGDGYTF. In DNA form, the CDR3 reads TGTGCCAGCTCCCCGACAGGGGATGGCTACACCTTC.

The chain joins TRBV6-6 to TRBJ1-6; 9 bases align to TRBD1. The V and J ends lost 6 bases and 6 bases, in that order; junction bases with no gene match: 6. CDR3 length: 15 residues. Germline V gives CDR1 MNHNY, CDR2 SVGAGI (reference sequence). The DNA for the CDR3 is TGTGCCAGCAGGCGGACAGGGGCGACTAATTCACCCCTCCACTTT. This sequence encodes CASRRTGATNSPLHF.

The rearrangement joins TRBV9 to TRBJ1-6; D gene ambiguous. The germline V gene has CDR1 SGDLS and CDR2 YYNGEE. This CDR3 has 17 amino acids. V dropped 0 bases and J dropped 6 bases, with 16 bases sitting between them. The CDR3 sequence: CASSVAGRSSGNSPLHF. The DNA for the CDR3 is TGTGCCAGCAGCGTAGCGGGGAGAAGCTCGGGTAATTCACCCCTCCACTTT.

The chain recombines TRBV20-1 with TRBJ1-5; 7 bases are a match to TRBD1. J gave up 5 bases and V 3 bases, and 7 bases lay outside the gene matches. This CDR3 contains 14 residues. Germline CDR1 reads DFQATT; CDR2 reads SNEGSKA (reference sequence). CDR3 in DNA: TGCAGTGCTAGTCCCCCCGGACAGGATCAGCCCCAGCATTTT. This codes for CSASPPGQDQPQHF.

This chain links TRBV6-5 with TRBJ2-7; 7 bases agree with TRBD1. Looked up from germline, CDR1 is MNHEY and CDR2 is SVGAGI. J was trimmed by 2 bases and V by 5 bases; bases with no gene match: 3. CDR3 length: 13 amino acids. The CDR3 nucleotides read TGTGCCAGCAGTCCGGGACAGACCTACGAGCAGTACTTC. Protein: CASSPGQTYEQYF.

The CDR3, as DNA: TGCAGCGTTAGGTACGGCCTGACAGGGGACTATGGCTACACCTTC. Its protein product is CSVRYGLTGDYGYTF. This chain links TRBV29-1 with TRBJ1-2; 8 bases align to TRBD1. V was clipped by 5 bases and J by 3 bases; unmatched bases: 11. This CDR3 has 15 amino acids. Germline V lookup: CDR1 SQVTM, CDR2 ANQGSEA.

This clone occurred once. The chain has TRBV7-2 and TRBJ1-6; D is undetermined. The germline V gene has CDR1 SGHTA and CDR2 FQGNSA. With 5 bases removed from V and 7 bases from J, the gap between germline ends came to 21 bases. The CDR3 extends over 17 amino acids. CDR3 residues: CASSPRLQNVGNSPLHF. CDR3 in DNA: TGTGCCAGCAGCCCCAGACTACAGAACGTTGGGAATTCACCCCTCCACTTT.